This T cell receptor beta chain was recovered during a study of cytomegalovirus exposure and HLA in healthy donors. Assay used: immunoSEQ multiplex PCR; TCRdb lists only in-frame clones, some missing. This table has roughly 300,000 clones, approximately 90% appearing once. V dropped 2 bases and J dropped 3; count of bases not matched to a gene: 10. The CDR3 contains 16 residues. CDR1 is KGHSH, CDR2 LQKENI, per germline. The sample comprised PBMCs. The TCR comes from a young woman in good health and CMV-seropositive. The chain uses TRBV18 and TRBJ2-7, with 7 bases that match TRBD1. In DNA, the CDR3 is TGTGCCAGCTCACCAAAGGGGACAGTCTTGGGCTACGAGCAGTACTTC. Residues: CASSPKGTVLGYEQYF.